These 18 T cell receptor beta chains were sequenced from one sample in a study of T cell changes during pregnancy in multiple sclerosis. Clones were sequenced by immunoSEQ multiplex PCR, and TCRdb holds only the in-frame ones, with some missing. This sample has about 38,000 clones, with approximately 92% found just once. The specimen was CD8+ T cells from peripheral blood mononuclear cells, collected after pregnancy. Receptors originate from a female donor with multiple sclerosis, enrolled in a pregnancy study.

The chain couples TRBV5-4 to TRBJ1-5; D might be TRBD1 (5 bases). V gave up 4 bases and J gave up 0 bases, with 17 bases separating them. This CDR3 is 17 amino acids long. Germline V gene sequence: CDR1 SGHNT, CDR2 YYREEE (reference sequence). The CDR3 nucleotides read TGTGCCAGCAGCGTGACAGTACACCACCTTAGCAATCAGCCCCAGCATTTT. Translation gives CASSVTVHHLSNQPQHF.

V and J are TRBV19 and TRBJ1-4, with D tentatively TRBD1 (6 bases). The germline CDR1 and CDR2 sequences are LNHDA and SQIVND (reference sequence). The CDR3 is made up of 15 amino acids. Trimming shortened V by 7 bases and J by 2 bases, and 14 bases separated the two germline ends. CDR3 DNA sequence: TGTGCCAGTACCCAGGGGAGTACGACTAATGAAAAACTGTTTTTT. Translation gives CASTQGSTTNEKLFF.

This clone is a singleton in its sample. The chain is built from TRBV7-9 and TRBJ2-2; no firm D call. The V gene lost 1 base and the J gene lost 8 bases, with 8 bases spanning the gap. The germline V gene has CDR1 SEHNR and CDR2 FQNEAQ (reference sequence). The CDR3 totals 13 residues. The CDR3 loop reads CASSLGGSGELFF. The CDR3 coding sequence is TGTGCCAGCAGCTTAGGAGGTAGTGGGGAGCTGTTTTTT.

V gene TRBV9 combines with J gene TRBJ1-1; TRBD1 is a possible D gene (5 bases). Trimming shortened V by 3 bases and J by 7 bases, and 19 bases separated the two germline ends. Germline CDR1 and CDR2: SGDLS and YYNGEE. The CDR3 consists of 15 residues. Here the CDR3 DNA reads TGTGCCAGCAGCGCCTCCGACAGACCCCTTGGTGAAGCTTTCTTT. As protein: CASSASDRPLGEAFF.

The chain links TRBV9 to TRBJ1-4; D is unresolved. The CDR3 extends over 14 amino acids. V was cut by 0 bases and J by 4 bases, with 7 bases left in between. Germline V gene sequence: CDR1 SGDLS, CDR2 YYNGEE. Written as DNA, the CDR3 is TGTGCCAGCAGCGTAGGGAACAGTAATGAAAAACTGTTTTTT. Translation: CASSVGNSNEKLFF.

In this sample, this clone turned up once. The genes are TRBV6-5 and TRBJ2-1; unclear D gene. Germline V gene sequence: CDR1 MNHEY, CDR2 SVGAGI. V lost 5 bases, J lost 4 bases, and 9 bases lay in between. The CDR3 is made up of 13 amino acids. The CDR3 is CASSTHGYNEQFF. The CDR3 DNA is TGTGCCAGCAGTACTCATGGTTACAATGAGCAGTTCTTC.

The chain carries TRBV6-5 and TRBJ1-5; perhaps TRBD1 as D (6 bases). Per germline, CDR1 MNHEY and CDR2 SVGAGI. This CDR3 region has 15 residues. V was cut by 6 bases and J by 6 bases, with 18 bases left in between. The DNA for the CDR3 is TGTGCCAGCAGCCCAGACAGGTTCTCTACTCAGCCCCAGCATTTT. The encoded protein is CASSPDRFSTQPQHF.

The sample holds one count of this clone. This chain joins TRBV2 and TRBJ1-2; 8 bases fit TRBD1. Germline V gene lookup returns CDR1 SNHLY and CDR2 FYNNEI. This CDR3 is 15 amino acids long. V lost 7 bases, J lost 6 bases, and 13 bases stayed unmatched. The CDR3 sequence is CASMRQGSFWHGYTF. The CDR3 nucleotides are TGTGCCAGCATGAGACAGGGGAGTTTTTGGCATGGCTACACCTTC.

The chain is built from TRBV28 and TRBJ1-5; D uncertain. CDR1 MDHEN and CDR2 SYDVKM come from the germline V gene. The CDR3 sequence is 16 residues long. Trimming removed 6 bases at V and 3 bases at J, with 18 bases between. The DNA for the CDR3 is TGTGCCAGCAGCGTCGGGGTCTCACTTCTCAATCAGCCCCAGCATTTT. It yields the protein CASSVGVSLLNQPQHF.

The chain is built from TRBV5-1 and TRBJ2-7; TRBD1 agrees at 8 bases. J was trimmed by 3 bases and V by 0 bases; bases with no gene match: 11. There are 17 residues in the CDR3. Germline assignment: CDR1 SGHRS and CDR2 YFSETQ. CDR3 amino acids: CASSLVGQARPFYEQYF. CDR3 coding DNA: TGCGCCAGCAGCTTGGTGGGACAGGCTCGCCCGTTCTACGAGCAGTACTTC. Filled out from reference TRBV5-1 and TRBJ2-7, the complete variable domain reads KAGVTQTPRYLIKTRGQQVTLSCSPISGHRSVSWYQQTPGQGLQFLFEYFSETQRNKGNFPGRFSGRQFSNSRSEMNVSTLELGDSALYLCASSLVGQARPFYEQYFGPGTRLTVT.

This clone appeared a single time. The V call is TRBV2, the J call TRBJ1-5; D unresolved. Germline V gene data show CDR1 as SNHLY and CDR2 as FYNNEI. This CDR3 has 15 amino acids. Trimming stripped 3 bases from V and 0 bases from J, with 9 bases between. CDR3 sequence reads: CASSDPDYSNQPQHF. CDR3 nucleotide sequence: TGTGCCAGCAGTGACCCGGACTATAGCAATCAGCCCCAGCATTTT.

This clone was detected once. The V gene is TRBV5-1, the J gene TRBJ1-3; D is uncertain. Deletions cut 2 bases from V and 0 bases from J, with 9 bases between. The CDR3 is made up of 15 amino acids. Germline V gene sequence: CDR1 SGHRS, CDR2 YFSETQ. CDR3 nucleotides: TGCGCCAGCAGCTTTGACACGAGCTCTGGAAACACCATATATTTT. Protein sequence: CASSFDTSSGNTIYF.

J is TRBJ2-1 and V is TRBV5-4; D is possibly TRBD2 (5 bases). The CDR3 is 12 residues long. Germline V gene sequence: CDR1 SGHNT, CDR2 YYREEE (reference sequence). V shed 4 bases and J shed 7 bases, with 9 bases lying between them. The CDR3 DNA follows: TGTGCCAGCAGCACACTAGGAAATGAGCAGTTCTTC. This gives the protein CASSTLGNEQFF.

This clone was counted only a few times. This chain links TRBV6-4 with TRBJ2-1; 10 bases line up with TRBD2. The CDR3 consists of 15 residues. Per the germline V gene, CDR1 is MRHNA and CDR2 is SNTAGT. V trimming: 4 bases; J trimming: 3 bases; junction bases outside the gene matches: 3. The CDR3 here is CASSAGLADYNEQFF. For the CDR3, the DNA is TGTGCCAGCAGTGCCGGACTAGCGGACTACAATGAGCAGTTCTTC.

The V gene is TRBV5-1, the J gene TRBJ2-3, with D possibly being TRBD1 (6 bases). The germline V gene encodes CDR1 SGHRS and CDR2 YFSETQ. This CDR3 comprises 19 residues. V was pared by 0 bases and J by 0 bases, with 20 bases between. The CDR3 nucleotides are TGCGCCAGCAGCTTGGGGACAGCGAGACTCTGGAGTAGCACAGATACGCAGTATTTT. It encodes CASSLGTARLWSSTDTQYF. Full variable domain (outside the CDR3, taken from reference TRBV5-1 and TRBJ2-3): KAGVTQTPRYLIKTRGQQVTLSCSPISGHRSVSWYQQTPGQGLQFLFEYFSETQRNKGNFPGRFSGRQFSNSRSEMNVSTLELGDSALYLCASSLGTARLWSSTDTQYFGPGTRLTVL.

The chain uses TRBV27 and TRBJ2-7; TRBD1 aligns across 11 bases. Germline V CDR1 and CDR2: MNHEY, SMNVEV (reference sequence). J gave up 3 bases and V 5 bases, and 3 bases lay outside the gene matches. This CDR3 is built from 14 residues. CDR3 protein: CASSPGTGGYEQYF. The DNA of the CDR3 is TGTGCCAGCAGTCCCGGGACAGGGGGCTACGAGCAGTACTTC.

The V and J genes are TRBV27 and TRBJ2-5, with TRBD2 matching over 7 bases. Unmatched junction bases numbered 9, after V lost 3 bases and J lost 5 bases. The CDR3 extends over 15 amino acids. CDR1 and CDR2 (germline): MNHEY, SMNVEV (reference sequence). CDR3 in amino acids: CASSFGREVPETQYF. The CDR3 bases are TGTGCCAGCAGTTTCGGACGGGAGGTCCCCGAGACCCAGTACTTC.

This chain joins TRBV27 and TRBJ2-6; D is possibly TRBD2 (6 bases). This CDR3 spans 15 amino acids. V lost 3 bases to trimming and J lost 1 base, with 7 bases between them. Looked up from germline, CDR1 is MNHEY and CDR2 is SMNVEV (reference sequence). The CDR3 sequence is CASSFAGSGANVLTF. The CDR3 DNA reads TGTGCCAGCAGTTTTGCGGGGTCTGGGGCCAACGTCCTGACTTTC.